The 25 T cell receptor beta chains reported below all come from one sample, sequenced in a study of blood T cell repertoires in COVID-19. Repertoires were generated with immunoSEQ multiplex PCR, while TCRdb's copy carries only in-frame clones and drops some. Among roughly 140,000 clones listed, about 80% were seen once. What was sequenced was peripheral blood. These TCRs come from a man aged 70-80 years who had recovered from COVID-19.

This rearrangement joins TRBV7-9 to TRBJ1-5, with D perhaps TRBD1 (5 bases). The CDR3 is 13 amino acids. Germline-derived CDR1 and CDR2 are SEHNR and FQNEAQ (reference sequence). V was clipped by 7 bases and J by 1 base, with 8 bases between them. Here the CDR3 reads CASTQGSNQPQHF. The CDR3 DNA reads TGTGCCAGCACCCAGGGCAGCAATCAGCCCCAGCATTTT.

Note on this clone: At the DNA level, this CDR3 is encoded by other sequences in the same sample as well. The chain combines TRBV5-1 with TRBJ2-7, with TRBD1 identical over 7 bases. The V segment lost 3 bases and the J segment 2 bases; nucleotides outside the gene matches: 5. Per the germline V gene, CDR1 is SGHRS and CDR2 is YFSETQ. The CDR3 totals 14 residues. DNA for the CDR3: TGCGCCAGCAGCTCGACAGGGACCACCTACGAGCAGTACTTC. Translation gives CASSSTGTTYEQYF. Complete variable domain (other parts from reference TRBV5-1 and TRBJ2-7): KAGVTQTPRYLIKTRGQQVTLSCSPISGHRSVSWYQQTPGQGLQFLFEYFSETQRNKGNFPGRFSGRQFSNSRSEMNVSTLELGDSALYLCASSSTGTTYEQYFGPGTRLTVT.

This clone was counted a few times. The CDR3 bases are TGCGCCAGCAGCCAAACCGACAGGGAAGGGACTGAAGCTTTCTTT. It encodes CASSQTDREGTEAFF. This chain links TRBV4-1 with TRBJ1-1; the match to TRBD1 covers 7 bases. The J segment lost 5 bases and the V segment lost 2 bases, leaving 8 bases of the junction unmatched. This CDR3 is built from 15 residues. In germline, CDR1 is MGHRA, CDR2 YSYEKL.

The rearrangement uses TRBV25-1 and TRBJ1-1; 7 bases line up with TRBD1. The CDR3 consists of 16 residues. V was clipped by 5 bases and J by 4 bases; unmatched bases: 13. CDR1 is MGHDK and CDR2 is SYGVNS in the germline V gene. Here the CDR3 DNA reads TGTGCCAGCAGTTCCCACAAGACAGGGACAGTCACTGAAGCTTTCTTT. Protein: CASSSHKTGTVTEAFF. Drawing the rest from reference TRBV25-1 and TRBJ1-1, the complete variable domain is EADIYQTPRYLVIGTGKKITLECSQTMGHDKMYWYQQDPGMELHLIHYSYGVNSTEKGDLSSESTVSRIRTEHFPLTLESARPSHTSQYLCASSSHKTGTVTEAFFGQGTRLTVV.

The chain recombines TRBV20-1 with TRBJ2-1; D is ambiguous. Between the trimmed V and J ends, which lost 3 bases and 2 bases, there was a span of 11 bases. The CDR3 has 14 amino acids. Per germline, CDR1 DFQATT and CDR2 SNEGSKA (reference sequence). This CDR3 is CSASDTSAYNEQFF. In DNA, the CDR3 is TGCAGTGCTAGTGACACCTCAGCCTACAATGAGCAGTTCTTC.

The genes are TRBV19 and TRBJ2-7, with 7 bases matching TRBD2. The V gene end was trimmed by 3 bases and the J gene end by 1 base; junction bases not matched to a gene: 15. CDR1 and CDR2 (germline): LNHDA, SQIVND (reference sequence). The CDR3 is made up of 18 amino acids. The CDR3 DNA sequence: TGTGCCAGTAGTATTAGGGGTAGGAGTAGCGGGTCTTCCTACGAGCAGTACTTC. Residues: CASSIRGRSSGSSYEQYF.

The J gene is TRBJ2-1, the V gene TRBV7-3; 15 bases are a match to TRBD2. V was clipped by 5 bases and J by 7 bases; unmatched bases: 15. Germline V gene data show CDR1 as SGHTA and CDR2 as FQGTGA. The CDR3 has 19 amino acids. DNA of the CDR3: TGTGCCAGCAGCCACGGGACTAGCGGGAGGCAGGGGGGTCGTAATGAGCAGTTCTTC. Encoded protein: CASSHGTSGRQGGRNEQFF. The full variable domain, in which reference TRBV7-3 and TRBJ2-1 provide the parts outside the CDR3, is GAGVSQTPSNKVTEKGKYVELRCDPISGHTALYWYRQSLGQGPEFLIYFQGTGAADDSGLPNDRFFAVRPEGSVSTLKIQRTERGDSAVYLCASSHGTSGRQGGRNEQFFGPGTRLTVL.

The chain couples TRBV12-5 to TRBJ1-1; TRBD1 is a possible D gene (5 bases). Germline-derived CDR1 and CDR2 are LGHNT and FRNRAP. The V and J ends lost 6 bases and 5 bases respectively, with 19 bases between them. The CDR3 spans 15 residues. CDR3 in amino acids: CASGPGVGGMTEAFF. In DNA, the CDR3 is TGTGCTAGTGGACCCGGGGTTGGGGGGATGACTGAAGCTTTCTTT.

The chain employs TRBV6-1 and TRBJ2-1; 13 nucleotides agree with TRBD2. Germline V gene data show CDR1 as MNHNS and CDR2 as SASEGT. The CDR3 extends over 16 amino acids. After removal of 0 bases from V and 7 bases from J, the junction contained 3 bases not matched to a gene. This CDR3 reads CASSEATSGRGNEQFF. In DNA form, the CDR3 reads TGTGCCAGCAGTGAAGCCACTAGCGGGAGGGGTAATGAGCAGTTCTTC.

V is TRBV15 and J is TRBJ1-2; the D gene is possibly TRBD1 (6 bases). Germline CDR1 and CDR2: LNHNV and YYDKDF (reference sequence). The CDR3 is 16 residues long. Between the trimmed V and J ends, which lost 9 bases and 3 bases, there was a span of 23 bases. CDR3 sequence: CATRSPRDTRHYGYTF. Written as DNA, the CDR3 is TGTGCCACTCGGTCCCCCCGGGACACAAGACACTATGGCTACACCTTC.

The chain recombines TRBV6-6 with TRBJ2-7; 7 nucleotides line up with TRBD1. The CDR3 totals 16 residues. CDR1 MNHNY and CDR2 SVGAGI come from the germline V gene (reference sequence). V was pared by 0 bases and J by 2 bases, with 7 bases of the junction left unmatched. The CDR3 protein is CASSYSIGQGAYEQYF. The DNA for the CDR3 is TGTGCCAGCAGTTACTCGATAGGCCAGGGGGCCTACGAGCAGTACTTC.

The chain employs TRBV12-5 and TRBJ2-1, with TRBD1 matching over 9 bases. Germline assignment: CDR1 LGHNT and CDR2 FRNRAP. With 6 bases clipped from V and 7 bases from J, the junction kept 13 bases outside the gene matches. The CDR3 is made up of 16 amino acids. CDR3 loop: CASGHPRDRDSNEQFF. The CDR3 DNA is TGTGCTAGTGGCCACCCACGGGACAGGGACTCAAATGAGCAGTTCTTC.

The rearrangement uses TRBV5-1 and TRBJ2-7; the D gene is possibly TRBD2 (6 bases). The CDR3 covers 14 residues. The ends were cut back, 0 bases at V and 3 bases at J, with 10 bases in the middle. Germline loops: CDR1 SGHRS, CDR2 YFSETQ. The CDR3 sequence: CASSLGLASYEQYF. CDR3 coding DNA: TGCGCCAGCAGCTTGGGCCTAGCGAGCTACGAGCAGTACTTC. The full variable domain, rest sourced from reference TRBV5-1 and TRBJ2-7, is KAGVTQTPRYLIKTRGQQVTLSCSPISGHRSVSWYQQTPGQGLQFLFEYFSETQRNKGNFPGRFSGRQFSNSRSEMNVSTLELGDSALYLCASSLGLASYEQYFGPGTRLTVT.

The sample holds a few counts of this clone. This rearrangement joins TRBV25-1 to TRBJ2-5; D is possibly TRBD1 (6 bases). CDR1 is MGHDK and CDR2 is SYGVNS in the germline V gene. This CDR3 comprises 15 residues. Trimming removed 4 bases from V and 2 bases from J, with 14 bases in between. CDR3 nucleotide sequence: TGTGCCAGCAGTGGCCTACAGGGAGCTCAAGAGACCCAGTACTTC. This translates into CASSGLQGAQETQYF.

This clone occurred once. The V gene is TRBV27, the J gene TRBJ2-1; the match to TRBD1 covers 9 bases. The ends lost 7 bases at V and 0 bases at J; junction bases unmatched: 16. The CDR3 has 19 amino acids. Per germline, CDR1 MNHEY and CDR2 SMNVEV (reference sequence). The CDR3 coding sequence is TGTGCCAGCACCGAAACGGGTTGGGGGACAGGGAGCTCCTACAATGAGCAGTTCTTC. Translation gives CASTETGWGTGSSYNEQFF.

V and J are TRBV15 and TRBJ2-7; TRBD1 might be the D (5 bases). The V gene lost 3 bases and the J gene lost 1 base, with 10 bases spanning the gap. The CDR3 spans 14 residues. Germline V CDR1 and CDR2: LNHNV, YYDKDF (reference sequence). The DNA of the CDR3 is TGTGCCACCAGCAGCGTAAGGGGATCCTACGAGCAGTACTTC. This gives the protein CATSSVRGSYEQYF.

The chain recombines TRBV2 with TRBJ2-1; D unresolved. The germline V gene has CDR1 SNHLY and CDR2 FYNNEI. Trimming left V 3 bases short and J 4 bases short, with 4 bases between. The CDR3 runs 12 residues. The CDR3 DNA follows: TGTGCCAGCAGTGACCCGTACAATGAGCAGTTCTTC. As protein: CASSDPYNEQFF.

This clone came up a few times. V usage is TRBV5-1 and J usage is TRBJ1-2, with D possibly TRBD1 on 5 matching bases. The CDR3 is 13 amino acids. Germline assignment: CDR1 SGHRS and CDR2 YFSETQ. Deletions cut 2 bases from V and 4 bases from J, with 9 bases between. The CDR3 sequence: CASSLGGTYGYTF. The DNA for the CDR3 is TGCGCCAGCAGCTTAGGAGGGACCTATGGCTACACCTTC.

The chain employs TRBV27 and TRBJ2-3; TRBD2 matches 8 bases. CDR1 is MNHEY and CDR2 is SMNVEV in the germline V gene (reference sequence). With V trimmed by 2 bases and J by 2 bases, 6 bases remained unmatched. The CDR3 is made up of 16 amino acids. CDR3 coding DNA: TGTGCCAGCAGTTTACAAGCGGGGGTTGCCACAGATACGCAGTATTTT. Protein product: CASSLQAGVATDTQYF.

The chain employs TRBV7-6 and TRBJ2-3; TRBD2 aligns across 7 bases. This CDR3 is 15 amino acids long. Germline CDR1 is SGHVS and CDR2 is FNYEAQ. V lost 5 bases to trimming and J lost 4 bases; unmatched junction nucleotides: 9. CDR3 amino acids: CASSPDWGRADTQYF. The CDR3 nucleotides are TGTGCCAGCAGCCCAGACTGGGGGAGGGCAGATACGCAGTATTTT.

This clone was recorded only once. The chain recombines TRBV7-2 with TRBJ2-5; 10 nucleotides match TRBD1. This CDR3 region has 15 residues. The germline V gene has CDR1 SGHTA and CDR2 FQGNSA. V lost 6 bases and J lost 5; bases outside the gene matches: 9. CDR3 nucleotide sequence: TGTGCCAGCAGGACGGGGACAGGGGTTCTCGAGACCCAGTACTTC. This encodes CASRTGTGVLETQYF.

The chain employs TRBV19 and TRBJ1-2; D gene uncertain. This CDR3 region has 11 residues. Trimming cost V 5 bases and J 3 bases, with 4 bases left between them. Germline V lookup: CDR1 LNHDA, CDR2 SQIVND (reference sequence). The CDR3 here is CASSGDYGYTF. The DNA of the CDR3 is TGTGCCAGTAGTGGAGACTATGGCTACACCTTC.

This clone showed up just a few times. The chain couples TRBV5-1 to TRBJ1-2; D is unresolved. Germline loops: CDR1 SGHRS, CDR2 YFSETQ. V was clipped by 0 bases and J by 6 bases, with 9 bases between them. The CDR3 loop spans 13 amino acids. Here the CDR3 reads CASSLAQFDGYTF. The CDR3 coding sequence is TGCGCCAGCAGCTTGGCCCAGTTTGATGGCTACACCTTC.

A word on this clone: One end of the junction varies from germline; a read error may be responsible. The chain's CDR3 is CASSLAGGPSGEQYF. The CDR3 nucleotides read TGTGCCAGCAGCCTAGCGGGAGGTCCCTCAGGCGAGCAGTACTTC. The chain has TRBV7-2 and TRBJ2-7; TRBD2 aligns across 11 bases. Germline V gene sequence: CDR1 SGHTA, CDR2 FQGNSA. The CDR3 is 15 residues long. Based on the CDR3 plus reference TRBV7-2 and TRBJ2-7, the full variable domain is GAGVSQSPSNKVTEKGKDVELRCDPISGHTALYWYRQSLGQGLEFLIYFQGNSAPDKSGLPSDRFSAERTGGSVSTLTIQRTQQEDSAVYLCASSLAGGPSGEQYFGPGTRLTVT.

V usage is TRBV5-6 and J usage is TRBJ2-3; 9 bases agree with TRBD1. In germline, CDR1 is SGHDT, CDR2 YYEEEE. The CDR3 loop spans 14 amino acids. J lost 6 bases, V lost 2 bases, and 4 bases had no gene match. The CDR3 region has the DNA TGTGCCAGCAGCTTTTGGACAGGGGATGATACGCAGTATTTT. Protein product: CASSFWTGDDTQYF.